A selection of T cell receptor beta chains follows, all from one sample in a study of STAT5B mutations in CD4+ large granular lymphocyte leukemia. The repertoire was sequenced with immunoSEQ multiplex PCR; TCRdb's copy has only in-frame clones and lacks some. The sample holds about 30,000 clones; roughly nine tenths are singletons and the top ten take around 3.5%. The sample taken for sequencing was CD4+ T cells from blood buffy coats. Receptors were obtained from a human donor in good health. Each CDR3 is given with its conserved first and last residue. Fields, in order: clone size, J gene, V gene, D gene, CDR3 protein, CDR3 DNA. A D gene is named only where the DNA matches it firmly. For some rows the clone size is stated as once, few or many, or as a class when expanded; others skip it.

- TRBJ2-2 TRBV28 - CASSAGELFF TGTGCCAGCTCAGCCGGGGAGCTGTTTTTT
- TRBJ2-1 TRBV11-1 TRBD2 CASSSLWGRADNEQFF TGTGCCAGCAGCTCCCTGTGGGGGAGGGCCGACAATGAGCAGTTCTTC
few TRBJ1-5 TRBV28 - CASSGQISNQPQHF TGTGCCAGCAGTGGGCAGATTAGCAATCAGCCCCAGCATTTT
- TRBJ2-3 TRBV27 - CASTGTDTQYF TGTGCCAGCACAGGCACAGATACGCAGTATTTT
- TRBJ2-1 TRBV5-1 TRBD2 CASSLDRTSGNNEQFF TGCGCCAGCAGCTTGGATAGGACTAGCGGAAACAATGAGCAGTTCTTC
- TRBJ1-3 TRBV28 - CASKFRGNTIYF TGTGCCAGCAAGTTCCGCGGAAACACCATATATTTT
- TRBJ2-2 TRBV2 - CASKLTENTGELFF TGTGCCAGCAAACTGACGGAGAACACCGGGGAGCTGTTTTTT
- TRBJ2-1 TRBV9 - CASSPRTFPDNEQFF TGTGCCAGCAGCCCCCGGACGTTTCCAGACAATGAGCAGTTCTTC
- TRBJ2-1 TRBV10-3 - CAISDYGTGYNEQFF TGTGCCATCAGTGATTACGGGACTGGGTACAATGAGCAGTTCTTC
- TRBJ2-7 TRBV29-1 - CSVETGGDEQYF TGCAGCGTTGAAACAGGGGGGGACGAGCAGTACTTC
- TRBJ2-1 TRBV19 - CASSIGRGYEQFF TGTGCCAGTAGTATCGGACGTGGATATGAGCAGTTCTTC
- TRBJ1-1 TRBV29-1 - CSVEGRSGAEAFF TGCAGCGTTGAGGGGAGATCAGGGGCTGAAGCTTTCTTT
- TRBJ2-5 TRBV5-1 - CASSGPPNQETQYF TGCGCCAGCAGCGGGCCCCCAAACCAAGAGACCCAGTACTTC
- TRBJ1-3 TRBV10-2 TRBD1 CASRSPPEIGGDPNTIYF TGCGCCAGCAGGAGCCCCCCCGAGATAGGGGGCGACCCAAACACCATATATTTT
once TRBJ2-7 TRBV5-6 - CASSLFGALAGYEQYF TGTGCCAGCAGCTTGTTTGGGGCTCTTGCCGGCTACGAGCAGTACTTC
- TRBJ1-2 TRBV18 - CASSNSNYGYTF TGTGCCAGCTCAAACAGCAACTATGGCTACACCTTC
- TRBJ1-1 TRBV28 - CASSFEGLVMNTEAFF TGTGCCAGCAGTTTTGAAGGGCTCGTAATGAACACTGAAGCTTTCTTT
- TRBJ2-7 TRBV19 - CASSKTGVTYEQYF TGTGCCAGTAGTAAAACCGGGGTAACCTACGAGCAGTACTTC